Sequencing of this T cell receptor beta chain was carried out in a study of T cell changes during pregnancy in multiple sclerosis. Generated by immunoSEQ multiplex PCR, the TCRdb table keeps only in-frame clones and is missing some. In the table there are tens of thousands of clones, almost 97% of which are singletons. The source of this sequence is a female donor with multiple sclerosis, enrolled in a pregnancy study. The source material was CD8+ T cells from peripheral blood mononuclear cells, sampled after pregnancy.

CDR3 in DNA: TGTGCCAGCAGCGCCTACAGGGGGGCCTACGAGCAGTACTTC. It codes for CASSAYRGAYEQYF. The chain has TRBV5-8 and TRBJ2-7; 8 nucleotides match TRBD1. The junction had 5 bases not matched to a gene; V was cut back by 4 bases and J by 2 bases. The germline CDR1 and CDR2 sequences are SGHTS and YDEGEE. The CDR3 is made up of 14 amino acids.